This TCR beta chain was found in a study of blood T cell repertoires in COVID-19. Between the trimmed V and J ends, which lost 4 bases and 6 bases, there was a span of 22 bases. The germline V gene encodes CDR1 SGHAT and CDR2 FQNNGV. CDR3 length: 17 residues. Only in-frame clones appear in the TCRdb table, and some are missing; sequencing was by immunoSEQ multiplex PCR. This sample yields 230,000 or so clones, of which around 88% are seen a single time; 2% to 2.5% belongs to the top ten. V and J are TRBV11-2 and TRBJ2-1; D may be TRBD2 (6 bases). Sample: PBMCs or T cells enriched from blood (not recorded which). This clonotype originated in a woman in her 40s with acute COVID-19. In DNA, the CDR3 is TGTGCCAGCAGCTCTGGGTTTGGGGCGGGGACTTCCAATGAGCAGTTCTTC. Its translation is CASSSGFGAGTSNEQFF.